The T cell receptor (beta chain) described here comes from a study of HIV-infected patients and healthy controls. Study observations and caveats: Size-matching overweighted rare events from HIV-infected data when comparing patients with controls.

Germline V gene sequence: CDR1 SEHNR, CDR2 FQNEAQ (reference sequence). V shed 5 bases and J 2 bases; nucleotides not matched to a gene: 4. The CDR3 spans 16 residues. Reverse transcription used 450 to 500 ng RNA and constant-region primers for alpha and beta. Alpha and beta chain libraries were made separately by chain-specific third strand synthesis with multiplexing indices. Each CDR3 protein gets one entry after TCRdb re-called the 5' RACE reads with MiXCR. The profile covers about 18,000 distinct CDR3 sequences, with about 8.2% appearing a single time and around 6.5% taken by the ten largest. The repertoire came from unfractionated whole blood and reflected all unsorted peripheral T cells. This clonotype was seen ten or more times. The antigen remains undetermined.

The sequence was obtained from an adult in good health. The sequenced material came from blood. The rearrangement joins TRBV7-9 to TRBJ2-1; 12 nucleotides line up with TRBD2. The CDR3 DNA follows: TGTGCCAGCAGCCCGACTAGCGGGAGCACCTACAATGAGCAGTTCTTC. This translates into CASSPTSGSTYNEQFF.